One and the same sample provided the 17 T cell receptor beta chains below, sequenced in a study of cytomegalovirus exposure and HLA in healthy donors. The PCR had 60 Vbeta and 13 Jbeta primers. Sequencing was performed with immunoSEQ multiplex PCR; in TCRdb, only in-frame clones are kept and a portion is missing. Found here are about 150,000 clones, about 70% of them singletons; the top ten hold 10%. The source material was PBMCs. These receptor sequences come from a man aged 25-40 years in good health and CMV-seropositive.

The J gene is TRBJ2-2, the V gene TRBV7-6; 13 bases are a match to TRBD2. V was clipped by 4 bases and J by 6 bases; unmatched bases: 8. The CDR3 covers 17 residues. Germline V gene sequence: CDR1 SGHVS, CDR2 FNYEAQ. CDR3: CASSSRLAGGEAGELFF. In DNA, the CDR3 is TGTGCCAGCAGCTCACGACTAGCGGGAGGAGAGGCCGGGGAGCTGTTTTTT.

V is TRBV6-1 and J is TRBJ2-3; D call uncertain. The germline V and J ends were trimmed by 1 base and 2 bases, with 10 bases remaining between them. The germline CDR1 and CDR2 sequences are MNHNS and SASEGT. This CDR3 is built from 15 residues. The CDR3 loop reads CASSEGGSPTDTQYF. CDR3 sequence (DNA): TGTGCCAGCAGTGAAGGTGGTAGCCCCACAGATACGCAGTATTTT.

The rearrangement joins TRBV5-5 to TRBJ1-3; 8 positions match TRBD1. V lost 3 bases to trimming and J lost 1 base; unmatched junction nucleotides: 9. The CDR3 totals 17 residues. Germline lookup yields CDR1 SGHKS and CDR2 YYEKEE (reference sequence). The CDR3 region has the DNA TGTGCCAGCAGCTCCGGACAGGGCGGATTATCTGGAAACACCATATATTTT. Translated: CASSSGQGGLSGNTIYF.

The chain combines TRBV29-1 with TRBJ1-5, with 9 bases that match TRBD1. After removal of 0 bases from V and 7 bases from J, the junction contained 7 bases not matched to a gene. There are 15 residues in the CDR3. The V gene's germline CDR1 is SQVTM and CDR2 ANQGSEA. CDR3 amino acids: CSVEEGLQGAQPQHF. CDR3 coding DNA: TGCAGCGTTGAAGAAGGGTTACAGGGGGCGCAGCCCCAGCATTTT.

The CDR3 DNA reads TGTGCCAGCAGCCTGAATCCGGGGTCCACTGAAGCTTTCTTT. Translating gives CASSLNPGSTEAFF. The chain is built from TRBV9 and TRBJ1-1, with D unclear. The germline V and J ends were trimmed by 4 bases and 4 bases, with 14 bases remaining between them. CDR1 is SGDLS and CDR2 is YYNGEE in the germline V gene. The CDR3 loop spans 14 amino acids.

This clone has just a few counts. The rearrangement joins TRBV6-5 to TRBJ1-1; no clear D gene. CDR3 length: 11 residues. Deletions cut 7 bases from V and 1 base from J, with 4 bases between. The germline gives CDR1 MNHEY, CDR2 SVGAGI. The CDR3 is CASTRNTEAFF. The DNA of the CDR3 is TGTGCCAGCACTAGGAACACTGAAGCTTTCTTT.

This clone was seen a few times. The V call is TRBV6-1, the J call TRBJ1-1, with D perhaps TRBD1 (5 bases). V lost 3 bases, J lost 0 bases, and 11 bases lay in between. The CDR3 consists of 15 residues. CDR1 and CDR2 (germline): MNHNS, SASEGT. The CDR3 DNA sequence: TGTGCCAGCAGTGATATGCAGGGATTGAACACTGAAGCTTTCTTT. Amino acid sequence: CASSDMQGLNTEAFF.

The gene calls are TRBV19 and TRBJ2-6; D may be TRBD1 (5 bases). The CDR3 totals 19 residues. Germline values: CDR1 LNHDA, CDR2 SQIVND (reference sequence). V was pared by 9 bases and J by 0 bases, with 24 bases between. The chain's CDR3 is CASSDSPPGFGSGANVLTF. CDR3 bases: TGTGCCAGCTCAGACAGTCCACCGGGCTTTGGCTCTGGGGCCAACGTCCTGACTTTC.

This chain connects TRBV25-1 to TRBJ1-4; the D is unclear. The germline CDR1 and CDR2 sequences are MGHDK and SYGVNS. V shed 3 bases and J shed 6 bases, with 8 bases lying between them. CDR3 length: 13 amino acids. DNA of the CDR3: TGTGCCAGCAGTGAGAACCTAGATGAAAAACTGTTTTTT. Residues: CASSENLDEKLFF.

This rearrangement joins TRBV4-1 to TRBJ2-7, with a possible D match to TRBD1 (6 bases). This CDR3 has 14 amino acids. Germline loops: CDR1 MGHRA, CDR2 YSYEKL. V was shortened by 4 bases and J by 3 bases, with 13 bases between the two germline ends. The CDR3, as DNA: TGCGCCAGCAGCCTACTCAGGGGAAACTACGAGCAGTACTTC. Translating gives CASSLLRGNYEQYF.

V gene TRBV5-1 combines with J gene TRBJ1-1, with a weak D call TRBD1 (5 bases). Trimming removed 1 base from V and 7 bases from J, with 11 bases in between. Germline loops: CDR1 SGHRS, CDR2 YFSETQ. The CDR3 covers 13 residues. The CDR3 DNA reads as TGCGCCAGCAGCTTGCGCCAGGGAGGTGAAGCTTTCTTT. Amino acid sequence: CASSLRQGGEAFF.

The rearrangement joins TRBV14 to TRBJ2-1, with D perhaps matching TRBD2 (6 bases). Germline V gives CDR1 SGHDN, CDR2 FVKESK. V was pared by 5 bases and J by 4 bases, with 15 bases between. This CDR3 spans 15 amino acids. The CDR3 nucleotides read TGTGCCAGCAGCGGTGGGACTGGCAATTACAATGAGCAGTTCTTC. Its translation is CASSGGTGNYNEQFF.

This clone was counted a few times. The rearrangement joins TRBV5-6 to TRBJ1-1; 7 nucleotides line up with TRBD1. Germline V gene lookup returns CDR1 SGHDT and CDR2 YYEEEE. CDR3 length: 14 residues. Trimming cost V 1 base and J 0 bases; bases outside gene matches: 0. The CDR3 loop is CASSLTGVNTEAFF. The CDR3, as DNA: TGTGCCAGCAGCTTGACAGGGGTGAACACTGAAGCTTTCTTT. Together with reference TRBV5-6 and TRBJ1-1, the CDR3 gives the full variable domain: DAGVTQSPTHLIKTRGQQVTLRCSPKSGHDTVSWYQQALGQGPQFIFQYYEEEERQRGNFPDRFSGHQFPNYSSELNVNALLLGDSALYLCASSLTGVNTEAFFGQGTRLTVV.

This sequence joins TRBV11-1 and TRBJ2-7; a possible D gene is TRBD1 (5 bases). Germline V lookup: CDR1 SGHAT, CDR2 FQDESV (reference sequence). There are 12 residues in the CDR3. V was shortened by 9 bases and J by 0 bases, with 9 bases between the two germline ends. The CDR3 DNA is TGTGCCAGTGGACAATCCTCCTACGAGCAGTACTTC. The encoded protein is CASGQSSYEQYF.

This clone appeared a few times. V is TRBV5-4 and J is TRBJ2-7; D is undetermined. Between the trimmed V and J ends, which lost 4 bases and 2 bases, there was a span of 4 bases. Germline assignment: CDR1 SGHNT and CDR2 YYREEE (reference sequence). CDR3 size: 11 residues. The CDR3 bases are TGTGCCAGCAGCGGAGCCTACGAGCAGTACTTC. Its translation: CASSGAYEQYF.

This clone was detected a few times. V usage is TRBV6-1 and J usage is TRBJ1-2, with 7 bases aligning to TRBD1. CDR1 and CDR2 (germline): MNHNS, SASEGT. The CDR3 runs 15 residues. Losses at the gene ends were 4 bases for V and 1 base for J; bases not matched to a gene: 6. The CDR3 sequence is CASSGQGVYNYGYTF. The CDR3 DNA reads as TGTGCCAGCAGTGGTCAGGGGGTTTATAACTATGGCTACACCTTC.

This clone was detected once. V usage is TRBV7-9 and J usage is TRBJ2-5, with TRBD1 matching over 9 bases. V lost 5 bases to trimming and J lost 7 bases; unmatched junction nucleotides: 11. Germline V CDR1 and CDR2: SEHNR, FQNEAQ (reference sequence). The CDR3 totals 15 residues. Here the CDR3 reads CASSLGGTGSGTQYF. CDR3 sequence (DNA): TGTGCCAGCAGCCTAGGAGGGACAGGGAGTGGGACCCAGTACTTC.